The next 5 T cell receptor beta chains were all read from a single sample in a study of yellow fever vaccine responses in identical twins. TCRdb reprocessed the RT-PCR reads via MiXCR and lists one record per CDR3 protein. The sample has roughly 5,400 distinct CDR3 sequences, roughly 89% seen once. The sample consisted of T cells from blood (PBMCs), unsorted or a sorted subset (not recorded which), taken before or after yellow fever vaccination (not recorded which). These receptors all stem from a woman between 18 and 29 years old who received the yellow fever vaccine.

J is TRBJ2-3 and V is TRBV28, with TRBD1 matching over 7 bases. CDR1 and CDR2 from the germline V gene are MDHEN and SYDVKM. The V and J ends lost 5 bases and 1 base, in that order; junction bases with no gene match: 6. This CDR3 has 15 amino acids. The CDR3 sequence is CASSPRGQGTDTQYF. CDR3 in DNA: TGTGCCAGCAGTCCGAGGGGGCAGGGCACAGATACGCAGTATTTT.

CDR3: CSARFGREVHEQYF. In DNA form, the CDR3 reads TGCAGTGCTAGATTTGGTCGGGAGGTCCACGAGCAGTACTTC. The V gene is TRBV20-1, the J gene TRBJ2-7; 7 positions match TRBD2. The V segment lost 2 bases and the J segment 5 bases; nucleotides outside the gene matches: 9. The germline CDR1 and CDR2 sequences are DFQATT and SNEGSKA (reference sequence). The CDR3 totals 14 residues.

The rearrangement joins TRBV29-1 to TRBJ1-5; D is unclear. Trimming took 6 bases from V and 7 from J, leaving 19 bases between them. Looked up from germline, CDR1 is SQVTM and CDR2 is ANQGSEA. This CDR3 contains 14 residues. CDR3 region: CSVAPDGVEQPQHF. The DNA for the CDR3 is TGCAGCGTAGCCCCAGACGGGGTAGAGCAGCCCCAGCATTTT.

This clonotype has a single count. This chain links TRBV6-1 with TRBJ1-2; D might be TRBD1 (6 bases). Trimming shortened V by 6 bases and J by 5 bases, and 19 bases separated the two germline ends. This CDR3 spans 15 amino acids. Per germline, CDR1 MNHNS and CDR2 SASEGT. The DNA of the CDR3 is TGTGCCAGCAGACCCGGCTCGGGGGCAAGGTATGGCTACACCTTC. Amino acids: CASRPGSGARYGYTF.

The chain is built from TRBV27 and TRBJ1-5; TRBD1 matches 10 bases. Germline assignment: CDR1 MNHEY and CDR2 SMNVEV (reference sequence). The V segment lost 0 bases and the J segment 5 bases; nucleotides outside the gene matches: 4. The CDR3 consists of 16 residues. CDR3 loop: CASSLSRQGAHQPQHF. The DNA for the CDR3 is TGTGCCAGCAGTTTATCGAGACAGGGGGCACATCAGCCCCAGCATTTT.